This entry lists 4 T cell receptor beta chains sequenced from one sample in a study of tumor and adjacent non-tumor tissue in lung cancer. This sample's RNA came from whole unsorted tissue. A modified ARM-PCR protocol with three rounds of nested PCR amplified TCRbeta. Each CDR3 protein is one row after TCRdb ran MiXCR on the multiplex PCR reads. Of under 100,000 distinct CDR3 sequences listed, approximately 57% are singletons. The sample comprised lung tumor tissue. These receptors came from a man between 70 and 80 years old with non-small cell lung cancer.

As regards this clonotype: A much larger clone sits a single nucleotide away, making a read error possible. The chain combines TRBV7-9 with TRBJ1-5; a possible D gene is TRBD1 (5 bases). Germline CDR1 and CDR2: SEHNR and FQNEAQ (reference sequence). The CDR3 has 14 residues. CDR3 nucleotide sequence: TGTGCCAGCGGGCGACAGACTAGCAATCGGCCCCAGCATTTT. It is translated as CASGRQTSNRPQHF.

The table lists this clonotype with a few counts. This chain links TRBV12-3 or TRBV12-4 with TRBJ2-5; TRBD1 matches 8 bases. This CDR3 comprises 17 residues. With 3 bases clipped from V and 1 base from J, the junction kept 10 bases outside the gene matches. The DNA of the CDR3 is TGTGCCAGCAGTTTTAGTGGACAGGGCTCTCTCCAAGAGACCCAGTACTTC. It is translated as CASSFSGQGSLQETQYF.

The chain employs TRBV5-4 and TRBJ2-3, with 10 bases that match TRBD1. Germline V gene sequence: CDR1 SGHNT, CDR2 YYREEE (reference sequence). This CDR3 contains 16 residues. J gave up 9 bases and V 5 bases, and 15 bases lay outside the gene matches. Written as DNA, the CDR3 is TGTGCCAGCAGGCCTGATGGGACAGGGGTTGTAGAAACGCAGTATTTT. This gives the protein CASRPDGTGVVETQYF.

Concerning this clonotype itself: One end of the junction does not line up with germline, which may come from a read error. The chain combines TRBV14 with TRBJ2-2, with 8 positions matching TRBD1. Germline CDR1 SGHDN, CDR2 FVKESK. The CDR3 contains 16 residues. This chain's CDR3 is CARSRGQGVYTWELFF. The CDR3 bases are TGTGCCCGCAGCCGAGGACAGGGAGTATACACCTGGGAGCTGTTTTTT.